The T cell receptor (beta chain) described here comes from a study of blood T cell repertoires in COVID-19. V lost 1 base to trimming and J lost 8 bases, with 15 bases between them. The CDR3 covers 14 residues. The germline gives CDR1 SGDLS, CDR2 YYNGEE. Assay: immunoSEQ multiplex PCR; the TCRdb copy retains only in-frame clones and omits some. The table lists roughly 200,000 clones, 85% of them singletons, with 15% to 20% in the top ten. Sequencing was done on a sample of PBMCs or T cells enriched from blood (not recorded which). The chain employs TRBV9 and TRBJ1-2; TRBD1 is a possible D gene (6 bases). The sequence derives from a man between 40 and 49 years old who had recovered from COVID-19. CDR3 sequence reads: CASSVLEGVGGYTF. CDR3 nucleotides: TGTGCCAGCAGCGTATTAGAGGGGGTCGGCGGCTACACCTTC.